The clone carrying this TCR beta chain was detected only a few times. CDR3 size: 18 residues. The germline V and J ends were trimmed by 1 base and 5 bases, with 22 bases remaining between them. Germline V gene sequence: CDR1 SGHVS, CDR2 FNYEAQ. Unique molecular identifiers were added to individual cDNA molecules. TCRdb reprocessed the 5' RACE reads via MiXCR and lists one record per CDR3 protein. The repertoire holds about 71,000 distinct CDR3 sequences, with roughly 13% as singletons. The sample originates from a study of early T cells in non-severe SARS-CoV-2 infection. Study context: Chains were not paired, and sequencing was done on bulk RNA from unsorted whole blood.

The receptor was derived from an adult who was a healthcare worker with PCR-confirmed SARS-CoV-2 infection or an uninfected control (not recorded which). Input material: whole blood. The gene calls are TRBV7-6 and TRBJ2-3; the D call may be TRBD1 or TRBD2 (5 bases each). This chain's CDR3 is CASSLGTGTPLRLDTQYF. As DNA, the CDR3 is TGTGCCAGCAGCTTAGGGACCGGGACCCCGCTTCGGTTAGATACGCAGTATTTT. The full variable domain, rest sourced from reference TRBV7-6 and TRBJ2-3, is GAGVSQSPRYKVTKRGQDVALRCDPISGHVSLYWYRQALGQGPEFLTYFNYEAQQDKSGLPNDRFSAERPEGSISTLTIQRTEQRDSAMYRCASSLGTGTPLRLDTQYFGPGTRLTVL.